Described below is a single T cell receptor (beta chain) sequence and its context. The source of the sample is a study of T-cell reconstitution after alpha-beta-depleted transplantation in children. Unique molecular identifiers were incorporated into the prepared TCRbeta library. MiXCR was run by TCRdb on the PCR reads, yielding one entry per CDR3 protein. This sample yields more than 450,000 distinct CDR3 sequences, of which around 19% are seen a single time; roughly 3.3% belongs to the top ten. The CDR3 runs to 14 residues. V was clipped by 0 bases and J by 2 bases, with 7 bases between them. Germline loops: CDR1 SEHNR, CDR2 FQNEAQ (reference sequence).

The specimen comprised PBMCs from the stem cell graft donor, sampled from the stem cell graft. V is TRBV7-9 and J is TRBJ1-1; D remains unclear. The source is a human donor who donated a stem cell graft to a child with acute lymphoblastic leukemia. This CDR3 reads CASSLAEGNTEAFF. The CDR3 DNA reads TGTGCCAGCAGCTTAGCGGAGGGTAACACTGAAGCTTTCTTT.